The clone carrying this TCR beta chain has just a few counts. The antigen remains undetermined. Individual cDNA molecules each carried unique molecular identifiers attached by the library. One entry per CDR3 protein results from TCRdb running MiXCR on the RACE reads. The profile covers some 250,000 distinct CDR3 sequences, with about 7.7% appearing a single time and 1.2% taken by the ten largest. The CDR3 consists of 14 residues. The V segment lost 5 bases and the J segment 4 bases; nucleotides outside the gene matches: 6. This sample's time point: pre-sensitization, week 0. Treatment defined: therapeutic diphenylcyclopropenone sensitization with weekly scalp DPC. The data are from a study of human T cells and chemical hapten exposure. General study points: Donors' alopecia may make their immune response differ from healthy people's.

This receptor was identified in a man aged 18 to 29 with alopecia areata. Some clones in this sample may be carry-over from other donors' samples. The rearrangement joins TRBV12-3 or TRBV12-4 to TRBJ2-3; 7 nucleotides line up with TRBD2. Sequencing used whole blood, obtained in connection with sensitization to the hapten diphenylcyclopropenone (DPC). The CDR3 sequence: CASSPRTRPDTQYF. The CDR3 coding sequence is TGTGCCAGCAGTCCGCGGACTAGACCAGATACGCAGTATTTT.